The clone carrying this T cell receptor (beta chain) was counted a few times. Its target is unknown. These data are taken from a study of T cell responses to AZD1222 COVID-19 vaccine. Findings and limits, study-wide: The study identified only a handful of AZD1222 recipients as seropositive at baseline. Elevations in Spike-specific TCR breadth and depth followed administration of two AZD1222 doses. Reportedly, nearly half the spike-specific TCRs target unmutated variant regions. Repertoire sampling happened only post peak T cell response.

Germline V gene sequence: CDR1 MDHEN, CDR2 SYDVKM. Trimming cost V 5 bases and J 5 bases, with 13 bases left between them. The CDR3 extends over 15 amino acids. Sequencing was performed with immunoSEQ multiplex PCR; in TCRdb, only in-frame clones are kept and a portion is missing. The table shows tens of thousands of clones, with around 89% occurring only once. The V call is TRBV28, the J call TRBJ1-6; D possibly corresponds to TRBD1 (6 bases). The source material was peripheral blood, sampled 28 days after the second AZD1222 dose. The TCR originated in an adult who received the AZD1222 COVID-19 vaccine. The CDR3 sequence: CASSPTGGHNSPLHF. The CDR3, as DNA: TGTGCCAGCAGTCCGACAGGTGGACATAATTCACCCCTCCACTTT.